These 28 T cell receptor beta chains were sequenced from one sample in a study of shared clonotypes between healthy human individuals. Assay used: immunoSEQ multiplex PCR; TCRdb lists only in-frame clones, some missing. The table has about 960,000 clones, less than 85% seen once. The sample comprised memory CD4+ T cells sorted from blood. Noted subset: CD45RA-negative fraction. Receptors originate from a man between 18 and 29 years old in good health.

The chain joins TRBV29-1 to TRBJ1-1; D not certain. Germline values: CDR1 SQVTM, CDR2 ANQGSEA. There are 15 residues in the CDR3. V was cut by 4 bases and J by 6 bases, with 21 bases left in between. The CDR3 sequence: CSVVWEVGSVAEAFF. The DNA for the CDR3 is TGCAGCGTTGTCTGGGAGGTGGGCAGCGTAGCTGAAGCTTTCTTT.

V is TRBV18 and J is TRBJ1-1, with D perhaps TRBD1 (5 bases). The CDR3 is made up of 14 amino acids. The V and J ends lost 5 bases and 1 base respectively, with 11 bases between them. Germline values: CDR1 KGHSH, CDR2 LQKENI. As DNA, the CDR3 is TGTGCCAGCTCAGACGGACACCCGAACACTGAAGCTTTCTTT. Protein sequence: CASSDGHPNTEAFF.

The chain employs TRBV30 and TRBJ2-5; D gene uncertain. CDR3 length: 15 residues. Looked up from germline, CDR1 is GTSNPN and CDR2 is SVGIG (reference sequence). V was shortened by 2 bases and J by 6 bases, with 19 bases between the two germline ends. CDR3 DNA sequence: TGTGCCTGGAGTTCTACCCCAGGAAAGGGCAAGACCCAGTACTTC. Residues: CAWSSTPGKGKTQYF.

The chain couples TRBV29-1 to TRBJ2-7; TRBD1 aligns across 7 bases. V dropped 5 bases and J dropped 6; count of bases not matched to a gene: 13. The CDR3 loop spans 14 amino acids. Germline CDR1 reads SQVTM; CDR2 reads ANQGSEA. The CDR3, as DNA: TGCAGCGTTCTCAAACAGGGGTCGTCTTCCGAGCAGTACTTC. This encodes CSVLKQGSSSEQYF.

The CDR3 protein is CASRLSEADRVNTEAFF. CDR3 nucleotide sequence: TGCGCCAGCAGGTTGAGCGAAGCGGACAGGGTAAACACTGAAGCTTTCTTT. The rearrangement joins TRBV5-1 to TRBJ1-1; TRBD1 aligns across 8 bases. CDR1 and CDR2 from the germline V gene are SGHRS and YFSETQ. The CDR3 is made up of 17 amino acids. V dropped 5 bases and J dropped 2; count of bases not matched to a gene: 14.

Comment on this clone: In the same sample, other DNA sequences code for this CDR3. The chain links TRBV30 to TRBJ1-4, with D possibly TRBD1 on 5 matching bases. The CDR3 has 13 residues. The germline V gene encodes CDR1 GTSNPN and CDR2 SVGIG (reference sequence). V was shortened by 5 bases and J by 8 bases, with 15 bases between the two germline ends. CDR3 residues: CAWSQGVDEKLFF. The CDR3, as DNA: TGTGCCTGGTCCCAAGGGGTAGACGAAAAACTGTTTTTT.

The J gene is TRBJ2-5, the V gene TRBV19, with a possible D match to TRBD2 (6 bases). The CDR3 has 16 residues. Germline loops: CDR1 LNHDA, CDR2 SQIVND (reference sequence). V was shortened by 4 bases and J by 1 base, with 16 bases between the two germline ends. This chain's CDR3 is CASSRKAGTPQETQYF. The CDR3 DNA reads TGTGCCAGTAGTAGGAAGGCGGGAACCCCCCAAGAGACCCAGTACTTC. The whole variable domain, remainder taken from reference TRBV19 and TRBJ2-5, is DGGITQSPKYLFRKEGQNVTLSCEQNLNHDAMYWYRQDPGQGLRLIYYSQIVNDFQKGDIAEGYSVSREKKESFPLTVTSAQKNPTAFYLCASSRKAGTPQETQYFGPGTRLLVL.

The CDR3 DNA follows: TGTGCCAGCAGTGTTTCCTACGAGCAGTACTTC. Translated: CASSVSYEQYF. This sequence joins TRBV6-1 and TRBJ2-7, with D unresolved. This CDR3 has 11 amino acids. Trimming shortened V by 4 bases and J by 1 base, and 2 bases separated the two germline ends. Germline V gene lookup returns CDR1 MNHNS and CDR2 SASEGT.

This chain connects TRBV5-1 to TRBJ2-1; 9 bases map to TRBD2. V dropped 4 bases and J dropped 3; count of bases not matched to a gene: 8. The CDR3 runs to 16 residues. Germline V CDR1 and CDR2: SGHRS, YFSETQ. CDR3 in DNA: TGCGCCAGCAGCCCGGATGTGACTAGCGGCTACAATGAGCAGTTCTTC. Encoded protein: CASSPDVTSGYNEQFF.

This chain's CDR3 is CASSKGGQGGGYTF. DNA of the CDR3: TGTGCCAGCAGCAAAGGGGGCCAGGGAGGCGGCTACACCTTC. The rearrangement uses TRBV21-1 and TRBJ1-2. TRBV21-1 is a listed pseudogene. The CDR3 loop spans 14 amino acids.

The CDR3 is CASSEEFVLGQPQHF. CDR3 coding DNA: TGTGCCAGCAGTGAAGAATTTGTTCTAGGGCAGCCCCAGCATTTT. V usage is TRBV6-1 and J usage is TRBJ1-5; D remains ambiguous. This CDR3 has 15 amino acids. V lost 1 base to trimming and J lost 7 bases, with 14 bases between them. Germline assignment: CDR1 MNHNS and CDR2 SASEGT.

The rearrangement joins TRBV4-3 to TRBJ2-3; 9 bases map to TRBD2. The CDR3 contains 16 residues. The germline V gene encodes CDR1 LGHNA and CDR2 YSLEER. V was pared by 4 bases and J by 1 base, with 6 bases of the junction left unmatched. CDR3 sequence (DNA): TGCGCCAGCAGCCTTGTAGCGGGAGCCCGCACAGATACGCAGTATTTT. This sequence encodes CASSLVAGARTDTQYF.

This clone was seen many times. This CDR3 is also generated by other DNA sequences in the sample. The chain uses TRBV7-2 and TRBJ2-1; 8 nucleotides align to TRBD1. This CDR3 is 13 amino acids long. The J segment lost 10 bases and the V segment lost 0 bases, leaving 2 bases of the junction unmatched. Germline lookup yields CDR1 SGHTA and CDR2 FQGNSA. The CDR3 sequence is CASSLARQGEQFF. In DNA, the CDR3 is TGTGCCAGCAGCTTAGCCCGACAGGGGGAGCAGTTCTTC.

The rearrangement uses TRBV6-5 and TRBJ1-6; no reliable D call. The V end lost 4 bases, the J end lost 2 bases, and 12 bases lay between the germline ends. Germline lookup yields CDR1 MNHEY and CDR2 SVGAGI. The CDR3 sequence is 16 residues long. The CDR3 sequence is CASSSTTGTYNSPLHF. The CDR3 DNA follows: TGTGCCAGCAGTTCGACGACCGGGACCTATAATTCACCCCTCCACTTT.

The genes are TRBV7-6 and TRBJ2-7, with D possibly called TRBD1 or TRBD2 (5 bases each). V was cut by 5 bases and J by 0 bases, with 14 bases left in between. The V gene's germline CDR1 is SGHVS and CDR2 FNYEAQ. The length of the CDR3 is 15 residues. DNA of the CDR3: TGTGCCAGCAGCCCCGGGACGGTAAGCTCCTACGAGCAGTACTTC. Protein product: CASSPGTVSSYEQYF. Complete variable domain (other parts from reference TRBV7-6 and TRBJ2-7): GAGVSQSPRYKVTKRGQDVALRCDPISGHVSLYWYRQALGQGPEFLTYFNYEAQQDKSGLPNDRFSAERPEGSISTLTIQRTEQRDSAMYRCASSPGTVSSYEQYFGPGTRLTVT.

The J gene is TRBJ2-2, the V gene TRBV2; 7 positions agree with TRBD1. In germline, CDR1 is SNHLY, CDR2 FYNNEI. V was clipped by 10 bases and J by 1 base; unmatched bases: 6. CDR3 length: 14 residues. Written as DNA, the CDR3 is TGTGCCACTAAGAGGACAGGGAACACCGGGGAGCTGTTTTTT. This translates into CATKRTGNTGELFF.

This sequence joins TRBV5-8 and TRBJ1-2, with D perhaps matching TRBD1 (6 bases). This CDR3 spans 13 amino acids. With 6 bases removed from V and 4 bases from J, the gap between germline ends came to 13 bases. Germline V lookup: CDR1 SGHTS, CDR2 YDEGEE. The DNA of the CDR3 is TGTGCCAGCATCGACGGACAGAGCTATGGCTACACCTTC. As protein: CASIDGQSYGYTF.

The rearrangement joins TRBV10-3 to TRBJ1-4; TRBD1 matches at 8 bases. Losses at the gene ends were 11 bases for V and 7 bases for J; bases not matched to a gene: 6. This CDR3 has 12 amino acids. CDR1 and CDR2 (germline): ENHRY, SYGVKD. The CDR3 reads CACGQGLEKLFF. In DNA, the CDR3 is TGTGCCTGCGGACAGGGACTTGAAAAACTGTTTTTT.

This chain uses TRBV7-2 with TRBJ1-1; D is unresolved. Germline CDR1 is SGHTA and CDR2 is FQGNSA. CDR3 length equals 14 residues. V lost 1 base and J 1 base, leaving 7 bases between the germline ends. This CDR3 is CASSLGIGNTEAFF. CDR3 DNA: TGTGCCAGCAGCTTAGGAATAGGGAACACTGAAGCTTTCTTT.

The chain is built from TRBV28 and TRBJ1-5; no definite D call. V lost 5 bases and J 1 base, leaving 9 bases between the germline ends. Germline CDR1 MDHEN, CDR2 SYDVKM. This CDR3 comprises 14 residues. CDR3 in amino acids: CASSTRQSNQPQHF. The CDR3 DNA reads as TGTGCCAGCAGTACAAGACAAAGCAATCAGCCCCAGCATTTT.

This rearrangement joins TRBV15 to TRBJ1-3; D uncertain. The CDR3 length is 14 residues. CDR1 and CDR2 from the germline V gene are LNHNV and YYDKDF (reference sequence). V dropped 7 bases and J dropped 0 bases, with 10 bases sitting between them. DNA for the CDR3: TGTGCCACCAAACAGATGAGCTCTGGAAACACCATATATTTT. This gives the protein CATKQMSSGNTIYF.

CDR3 sequence reads: CASSYGGTGGPQVSYTF. CDR3 sequence (DNA): TGTGCCAGCAGCTATGGGGGGACAGGGGGTCCGCAGGTCAGCTACACCTTC. This chain uses TRBV5-4 with TRBJ1-2, with 11 nucleotides matching TRBD1. Germline loops: CDR1 SGHNT, CDR2 YYREEE (reference sequence). The CDR3 has 17 residues. The V gene end was trimmed by 3 bases and the J gene end by 9 bases; junction bases not matched to a gene: 16.

The rearrangement uses TRBV13 and TRBJ1-3; 8 bases line up with TRBD1. Germline V gene sequence: CDR1 PRHDT, CDR2 FYEKMQ (reference sequence). V lost 5 bases, J lost 2 bases, and 5 bases stayed unmatched. The CDR3 runs 15 residues. CDR3 DNA sequence: TGTGCCAGCAGCACAATGACAGGGGCTGGAAACACCATATATTTT. Protein: CASSTMTGAGNTIYF.

The J gene is TRBJ2-5, the V gene TRBV15; 10 bases agree with TRBD2. The V gene end was trimmed by 0 bases and the J gene end by 7 bases; junction bases not matched to a gene: 11. The CDR3 spans 17 residues. From germline, CDR1 is LNHNV and CDR2 YYDKDF (reference sequence). This CDR3 reads CATSRDQSGRGLGTQYF. Here the CDR3 DNA reads TGTGCCACCAGCAGAGATCAAAGCGGGAGGGGGTTAGGGACCCAGTACTTC.

A word on this clone: A much more abundant neighbour one base away suggests this may be a read error. The sample carries other DNA sequences with the same CDR3. V is TRBV11-2 and J is TRBJ2-5; no clear D gene. V dropped 1 base and J dropped 5 bases, with 2 bases sitting between them. The germline CDR1 and CDR2 sequences are SGHAT and FQNNGV. The CDR3 consists of 11 residues. CDR3 DNA: TGTGCCAGCAGCTTAGTCGAGACCCAGTACTTC. Amino acid sequence: CASSLVETQYF.

This chain connects TRBV6-5 to TRBJ1-2; no clear D. This CDR3 comprises 13 residues. Deletions cut 6 bases from V and 2 bases from J, with 10 bases between. From germline, CDR1 is MNHEY and CDR2 SVGAGI. The DNA of the CDR3 is TGTGCCAGCAGACGCACTGGGAACTATGGCTACACCTTC. As protein: CASRRTGNYGYTF.

This sequence joins TRBV6-1 and TRBJ2-7, with 8 bases fitting TRBD1. J gave up 2 bases and V 7 bases, and 7 bases lay outside the gene matches. Per germline, CDR1 MNHNS and CDR2 SASEGT. The CDR3 is made up of 14 amino acids. DNA of the CDR3: TGTGCCAGCACCCGAGGGACAGGAACCTACGAGCAGTACTTC. This encodes CASTRGTGTYEQYF.

The chain is built from TRBV7-9 and TRBJ1-1; D is unresolved. The CDR3 has 13 residues. Germline CDR1 and CDR2: SEHNR and FQNEAQ (reference sequence). V lost 6 bases and J 6 bases, leaving 14 bases between the germline ends. The CDR3 nucleotides read TGTGCCAGCAGTTTTAACGGCTATGCTGAAGCTTTCTTT. It encodes CASSFNGYAEAFF.